The T cell receptor (beta chain) under discussion was sequenced for a study of type 1 regulatory T cells. Whole-study context: An in vitro protocol generated T-allo10, a Tr1-enriched, alloantigen-specific CD4 T cell product. Whole-study findings and limits: Tr1 cells had a more restricted TCR repertoire than non-Tr1 cells.

V gave up 0 bases and J gave up 4 bases, with 16 bases separating them. The CDR3 is made up of 16 amino acids. Germline lookup yields CDR1 LGHNT and CDR2 FRNRAP. About this clonotype itself: What it binds is unknown.

From the reads, TCRdb called clonotypes with MiXCR, one entry per CDR3 protein. The repertoire holds tens of thousands of distinct CDR3 sequences, with roughly two thirds as singletons. The clonotype originates from a human donor in good health. The chain links TRBV12-5 to TRBJ2-7; unclear D gene. Input material: cultured non-Tr1 T cells, either the whole culture or a sorted T cell fraction (not recorded which). CDR3 in amino acids: CASGLVASWAAYEQYF. In DNA form, the CDR3 reads TGTGCTAGTGGTTTGGTCGCGTCCTGGGCGGCGTACGAGCAGTACTTC.